The sequence of this T cell receptor beta chain was determined in a study of regulatory T cells in long-lasting Graves disease. Whole-study results and caveats: Accuracy could have been hurt by small sample size.

Trimming removed 2 bases at V and 4 bases at J, with 18 bases between. The CDR3 has 17 residues. Germline CDR1 reads SGHDT; CDR2 reads YYEEEE. The authors built TCR beta libraries using iRepertoire HTBI primers and Arm-PCR of CDR3 regions. Original methodology: Samples collectively showed some 60 TRBV and approximately 13 TRBJ segments. TCRdb reprocessed the multiplex PCR reads with MiXCR, giving one entry per CDR3 protein. TCRdb assigned the V and J calls; the authors' analysis was not used. The sample shows roughly 490,000 distinct CDR3 sequences, approximately 22% of them seen only once. This clonotype was counted only a few times. Its antigen is currently unknown. Stated time point: persistent/refractory GD, antithyroid drugs over 5 years with positive TRAb. RNA isolated from PBMCs was used to make the TCR library.

The sequencing here drew on peripheral blood mononuclear cells (PBMCs), taken when the disease was refractory, from a patient treated with antithyroid drugs. This TCR came from a female donor with Graves disease. This chain links TRBV5-6 with TRBJ2-2; D tentatively reads TRBD1 or TRBD2 (5 bases each). CDR3 loop: CASSFGGSTDATGELFF. The CDR3, as DNA: TGTGCCAGCAGCTTTGGGGGTTCGACGGACGCCACCGGGGAGCTGTTTTTT. Together with reference TRBV5-6 and TRBJ2-2, the CDR3 gives the full variable domain: DAGVTQSPTHLIKTRGQQVTLRCSPKSGHDTVSWYQQALGQGPQFIFQYYEEEERQRGNFPDRFSGHQFPNYSSELNVNALLLGDSALYLCASSFGGSTDATGELFFGEGSRLTVL.